This TCR beta chain derives from a study of T cells in Graves' hyperthyroidism and ophthalmopathy. Study overall: Peripheral blood collection took place at initial diagnosis, before any treatment.

This CDR3 region has 16 residues. The germline gives CDR1 MNHNS, CDR2 SASEGT. Trimming cost V 3 bases and J 0 bases, with 12 bases left between them. TCR beta CDR3 region amplification was performed from RNA transcripts. During a first-round RT-PCR of the TCR CDR3, the HTBI primer set was used. Each CDR3 protein gets one entry after TCRdb re-called the multiplex PCR reads with MiXCR. In the table there are fewer than 350,000 distinct CDR3 sequences, roughly 15% of which are singletons. This clonotype was picked up many times. What was sequenced was blood. The chain is built from TRBV6-1 and TRBJ2-1; D unresolved. The sequence was obtained from a woman aged 50 to 60 with Graves' hyperthyroidism that later progressed to Graves' ophthalmopathy. The CDR3 here is CASSEKYINSYNEQFF. In nucleotides, the CDR3 is TGTGCCAGCAGTGAGAAGTACATTAACTCCTACAATGAGCAGTTCTTC.